This T cell receptor (beta chain) is from a study of blood T cell repertoires in COVID-19. Turning to the study itself: Some COVID-19 samples were acute and others convalescent; all came from the United States, Italy and Spain. The analysed material was cDNA or gDNA that came from T cells, B-cell-depleted T cells, or PBMCs.

CDR3 length equals 14 residues. Germline trimming cut 4 bases from V and 8 bases from J; bases unmatched to any gene: 9. The V gene's germline CDR1 is KGHDR and CDR2 SFDVKD. Under the authors' procedure: Amplification from reference gene primers served as the basis for estimated nucleated cell counts. Generated by immunoSEQ multiplex PCR, the TCRdb table keeps only in-frame clones and is missing some. V, J and clone size were drawn from that table, and D and trimming were deduced from the DNA. The sample includes 250,000 to 300,000 clones, around 89% of them seen just once. The clonotype originates from a middle-aged woman who had recovered from COVID-19. Specimen: peripheral blood. V is TRBV24-1 and J is TRBJ1-2, with 7 positions matching TRBD1. The CDR3 protein is CATSDPGQTGGYTF. The CDR3 bases are TGTGCCACCAGTGACCCGGGACAGACAGGAGGCTACACCTTC.